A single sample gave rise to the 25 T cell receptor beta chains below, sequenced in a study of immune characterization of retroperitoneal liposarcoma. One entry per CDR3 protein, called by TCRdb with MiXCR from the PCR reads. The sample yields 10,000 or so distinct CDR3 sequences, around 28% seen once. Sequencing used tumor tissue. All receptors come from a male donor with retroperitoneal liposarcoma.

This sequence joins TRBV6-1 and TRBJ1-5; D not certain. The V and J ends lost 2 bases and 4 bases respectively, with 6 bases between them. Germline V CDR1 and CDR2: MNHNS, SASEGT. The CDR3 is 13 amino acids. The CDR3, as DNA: TGTGCCAGCAGTGAACGAGGGAATCAGCCCCAGCATTTT. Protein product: CASSERGNQPQHF.

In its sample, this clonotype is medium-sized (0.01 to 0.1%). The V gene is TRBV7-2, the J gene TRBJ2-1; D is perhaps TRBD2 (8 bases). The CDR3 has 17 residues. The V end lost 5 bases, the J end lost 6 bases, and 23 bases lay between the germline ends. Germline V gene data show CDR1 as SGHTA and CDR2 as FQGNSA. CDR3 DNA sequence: TGTGCCAGCAGCAAAAGGGGGCGGGAGGCCACTGGCAATGAGCAGTTCTTC. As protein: CASSKRGREATGNEQFF.

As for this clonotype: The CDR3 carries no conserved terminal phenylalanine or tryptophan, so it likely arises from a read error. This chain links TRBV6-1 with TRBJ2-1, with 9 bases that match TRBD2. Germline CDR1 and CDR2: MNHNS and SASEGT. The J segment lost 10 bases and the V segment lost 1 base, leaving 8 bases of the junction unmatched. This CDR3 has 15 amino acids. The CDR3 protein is CASSEEGGGAYEQFL. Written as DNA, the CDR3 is TGTGCCAGCAGTGAAGAGGGCGGGGGGGCCTACGAGCAGTTCTTA.

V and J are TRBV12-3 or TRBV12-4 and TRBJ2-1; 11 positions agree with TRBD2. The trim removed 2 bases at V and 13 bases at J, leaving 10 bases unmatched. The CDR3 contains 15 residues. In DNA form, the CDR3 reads TGTGCCAGCAGTTTACAGCTAGCGGGAGGAGAGACCCAGTTCTTC. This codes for CASSLQLAGGETQFF.

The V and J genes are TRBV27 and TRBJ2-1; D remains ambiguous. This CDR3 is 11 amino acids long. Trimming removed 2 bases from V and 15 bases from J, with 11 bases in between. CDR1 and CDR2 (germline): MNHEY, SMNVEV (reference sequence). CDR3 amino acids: CASSLPTILFF. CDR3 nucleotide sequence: TGTGCCAGCAGTTTACCGACCATTCTGTTCTTC.

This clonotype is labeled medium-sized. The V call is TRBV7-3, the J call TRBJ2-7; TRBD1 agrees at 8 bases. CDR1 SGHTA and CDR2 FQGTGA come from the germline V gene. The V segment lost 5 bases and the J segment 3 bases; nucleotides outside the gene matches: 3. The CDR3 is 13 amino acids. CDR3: CASSIGQGYEQYF. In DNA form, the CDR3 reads TGTGCCAGCAGCATTGGACAGGGCTACGAGCAGTACTTC.

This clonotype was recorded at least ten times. The CDR3 reads CASRGGGAGEQFF. The CDR3 DNA reads TGTGCCAGCAGAGGCGGGGGGGCCGGTGAGCAGTTCTTC. V is TRBV12-3 or TRBV12-4 and J is TRBJ2-1, with 9 bases lining up with TRBD2. The V gene end was trimmed by 6 bases and the J gene end by 9 bases; junction bases not matched to a gene: 6. This CDR3 spans 13 amino acids.

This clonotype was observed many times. CDR3 residues: CASSPAGAVDTQYF. The CDR3 DNA reads as TGTGCCAGCAGCCCAGCGGGAGCGGTAGATACGCAGTATTTT. The chain recombines TRBV7-3 with TRBJ2-3; 8 bases agree with TRBD2. Losses at the gene ends were 5 bases for V and 5 bases for J; bases not matched to a gene: 6. The CDR3 loop spans 14 amino acids. Looked up from germline, CDR1 is SGHTA and CDR2 is FQGTGA.

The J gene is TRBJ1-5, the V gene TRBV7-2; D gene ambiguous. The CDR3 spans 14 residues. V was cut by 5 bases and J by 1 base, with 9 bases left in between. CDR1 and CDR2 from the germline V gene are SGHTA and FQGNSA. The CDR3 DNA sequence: TGTGCCAGCAGCCCGAATCGGAGCAATCAGCCCCAGCATTTT. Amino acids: CASSPNRSNQPQHF.

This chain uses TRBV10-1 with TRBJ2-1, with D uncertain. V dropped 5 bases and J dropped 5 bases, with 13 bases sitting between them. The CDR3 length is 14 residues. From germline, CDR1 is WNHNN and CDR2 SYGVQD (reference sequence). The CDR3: CASSLGSQDNEQFF. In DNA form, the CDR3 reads TGCGCCAGCAGTTTGGGCAGCCAAGACAATGAGCAGTTCTTC.

The DNA for the CDR3 is TGTGCCAGCTATTCCGGGACAGGGAGAAATCAGCCCCAGCATTTT. It yields the protein CASYSGTGRNQPQHF. The gene calls are TRBV19 and TRBJ1-5; 9 bases match TRBD1. With V trimmed by 9 bases and J by 4 bases, 10 bases remained unmatched. Germline assignment: CDR1 LNHDA and CDR2 SQIVND (reference sequence). This CDR3 is 15 amino acids long. Looking up the rest from reference TRBV19 and TRBJ1-5 gives the full variable domain: DGGITQSPKYLFRKEGQNVTLSCEQNLNHDAMYWYRQDPGQGLRLIYYSQIVNDFQKGDIAEGYSVSREKKESFPLTVTSAQKNPTAFYLCASYSGTGRNQPQHFGDGTRLSIL.

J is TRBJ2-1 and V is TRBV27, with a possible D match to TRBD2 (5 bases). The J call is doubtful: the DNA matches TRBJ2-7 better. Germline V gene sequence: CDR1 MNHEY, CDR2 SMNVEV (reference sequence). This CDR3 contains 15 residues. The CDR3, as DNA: TGTGCCAGCAGTCAAACTAGAGACGGACTGAATGAGCAGTACTTC. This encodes CASSQTRDGLNEQYF.

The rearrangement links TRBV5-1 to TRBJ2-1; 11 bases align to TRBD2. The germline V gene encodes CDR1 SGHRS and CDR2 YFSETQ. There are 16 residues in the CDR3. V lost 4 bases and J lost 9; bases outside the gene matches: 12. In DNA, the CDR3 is TGCGCCAGCAGCCTCTCACTAGCGGGAGAGCGGGGTGAGCAGTTCTTC. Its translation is CASSLSLAGERGEQFF.

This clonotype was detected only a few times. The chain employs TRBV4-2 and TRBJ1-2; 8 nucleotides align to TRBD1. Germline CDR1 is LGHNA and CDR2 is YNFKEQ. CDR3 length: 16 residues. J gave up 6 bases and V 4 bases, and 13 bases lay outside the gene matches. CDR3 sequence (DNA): TGTGCCAGCAGCCCAAGATACCCGGACAGGGCAAATGGCTACACCTTC. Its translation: CASSPRYPDRANGYTF.

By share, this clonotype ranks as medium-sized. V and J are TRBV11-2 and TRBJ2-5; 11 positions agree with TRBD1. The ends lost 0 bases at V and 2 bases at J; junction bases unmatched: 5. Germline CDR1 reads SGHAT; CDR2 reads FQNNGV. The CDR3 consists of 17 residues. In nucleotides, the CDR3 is TGTGCCAGCAGCTTAGATGCCCGGGACAGGGGGCAAGAGACCCAGTACTTC. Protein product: CASSLDARDRGQETQYF.

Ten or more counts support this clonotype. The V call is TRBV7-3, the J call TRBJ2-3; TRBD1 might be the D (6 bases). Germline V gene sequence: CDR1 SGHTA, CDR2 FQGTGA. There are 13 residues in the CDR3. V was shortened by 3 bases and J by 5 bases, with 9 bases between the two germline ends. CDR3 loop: CASSFQGQDTQYF. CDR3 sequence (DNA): TGTGCCAGCAGCTTCCAGGGACAAGATACGCAGTATTTT.

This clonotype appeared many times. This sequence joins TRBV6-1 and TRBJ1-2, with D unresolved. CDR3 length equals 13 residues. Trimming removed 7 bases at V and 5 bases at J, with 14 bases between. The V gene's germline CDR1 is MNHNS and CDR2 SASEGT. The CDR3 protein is CASTEGLAYGYTF. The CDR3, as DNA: TGTGCCAGCACGGAGGGCCTCGCTTATGGCTACACCTTC.

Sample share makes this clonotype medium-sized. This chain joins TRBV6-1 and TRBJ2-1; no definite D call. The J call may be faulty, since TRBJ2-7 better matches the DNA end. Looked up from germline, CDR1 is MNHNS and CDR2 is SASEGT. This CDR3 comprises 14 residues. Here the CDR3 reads CANSRAKAYNEQYF. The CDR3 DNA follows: TGTGCCAACTCAAGGGCTAAGGCCTACAATGAGCAGTACTTC.

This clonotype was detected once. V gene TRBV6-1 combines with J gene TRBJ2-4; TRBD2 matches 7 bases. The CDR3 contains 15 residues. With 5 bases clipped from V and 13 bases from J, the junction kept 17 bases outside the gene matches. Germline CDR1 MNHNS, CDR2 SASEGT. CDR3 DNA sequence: TGTGCCAGCAGTTTGGGGACTATCTCCTACAATGAGCAGTACTTC. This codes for CASSLGTISYNEQYF.

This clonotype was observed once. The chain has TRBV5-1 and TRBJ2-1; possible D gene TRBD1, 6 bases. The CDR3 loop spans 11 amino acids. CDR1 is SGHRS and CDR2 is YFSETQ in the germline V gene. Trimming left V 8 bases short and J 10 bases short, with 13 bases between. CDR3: CASRDNYEQFF. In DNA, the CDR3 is TGCGCCAGTAGGGACAACTACGAGCAGTTCTTC.

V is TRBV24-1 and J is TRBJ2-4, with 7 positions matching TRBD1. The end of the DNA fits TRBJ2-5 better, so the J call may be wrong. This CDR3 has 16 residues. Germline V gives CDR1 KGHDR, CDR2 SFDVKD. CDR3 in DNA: TGTGCCACCAGTGACCCCCAAGACAGGGAACGAGAGACCCAGTACTTC. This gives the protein CATSDPQDRERETQYF.

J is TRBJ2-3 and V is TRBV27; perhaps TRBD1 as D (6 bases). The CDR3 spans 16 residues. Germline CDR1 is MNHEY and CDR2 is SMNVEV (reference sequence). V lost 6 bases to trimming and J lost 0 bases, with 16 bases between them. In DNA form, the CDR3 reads TGTGCCAGCAGATTTATTTGGACAGCTAGCACAGATACGCAGTATTTT. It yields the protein CASRFIWTASTDTQYF.

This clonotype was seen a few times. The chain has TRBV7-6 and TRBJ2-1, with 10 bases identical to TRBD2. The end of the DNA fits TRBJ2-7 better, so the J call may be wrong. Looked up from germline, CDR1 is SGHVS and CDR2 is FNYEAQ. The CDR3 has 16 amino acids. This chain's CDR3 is CASSSYLAGVYNEQYF. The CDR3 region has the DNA TGTGCCAGCAGCTCGTACCTAGCGGGAGTCTACAATGAGCAGTACTTC.

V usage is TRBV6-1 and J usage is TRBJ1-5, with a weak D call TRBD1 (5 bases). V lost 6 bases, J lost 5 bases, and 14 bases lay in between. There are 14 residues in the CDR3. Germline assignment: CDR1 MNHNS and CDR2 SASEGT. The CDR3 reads CASRRGRPDQPQHF. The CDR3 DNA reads TGTGCCAGCAGACGGGGACGGCCTGATCAGCCCCAGCATTTT.

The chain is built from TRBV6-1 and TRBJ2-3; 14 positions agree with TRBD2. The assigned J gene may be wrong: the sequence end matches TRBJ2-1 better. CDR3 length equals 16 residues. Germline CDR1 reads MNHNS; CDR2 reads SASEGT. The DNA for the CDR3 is TGTGCCAGCAGTGAAGTGGGACTAGCGGGAGTTTACGAGCAGTTCTTC. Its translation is CASSEVGLAGVYEQFF.